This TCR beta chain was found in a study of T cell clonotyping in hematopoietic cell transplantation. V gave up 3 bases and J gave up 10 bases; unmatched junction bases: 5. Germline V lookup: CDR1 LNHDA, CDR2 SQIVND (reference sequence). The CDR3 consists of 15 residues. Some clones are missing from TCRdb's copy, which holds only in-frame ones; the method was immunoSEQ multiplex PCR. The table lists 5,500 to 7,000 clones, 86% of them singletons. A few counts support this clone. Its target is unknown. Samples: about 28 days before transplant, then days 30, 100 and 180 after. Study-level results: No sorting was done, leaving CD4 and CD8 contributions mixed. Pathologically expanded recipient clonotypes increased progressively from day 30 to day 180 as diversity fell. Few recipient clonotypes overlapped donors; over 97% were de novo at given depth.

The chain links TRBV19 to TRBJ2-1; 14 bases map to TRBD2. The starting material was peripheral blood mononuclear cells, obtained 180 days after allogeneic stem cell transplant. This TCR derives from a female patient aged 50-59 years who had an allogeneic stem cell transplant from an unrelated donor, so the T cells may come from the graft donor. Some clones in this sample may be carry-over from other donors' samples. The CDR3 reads CASSMTSGGAAEQFF. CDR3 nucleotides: TGTGCCAGTAGTATGACTAGCGGGGGGGCCGCCGAGCAGTTCTTC.